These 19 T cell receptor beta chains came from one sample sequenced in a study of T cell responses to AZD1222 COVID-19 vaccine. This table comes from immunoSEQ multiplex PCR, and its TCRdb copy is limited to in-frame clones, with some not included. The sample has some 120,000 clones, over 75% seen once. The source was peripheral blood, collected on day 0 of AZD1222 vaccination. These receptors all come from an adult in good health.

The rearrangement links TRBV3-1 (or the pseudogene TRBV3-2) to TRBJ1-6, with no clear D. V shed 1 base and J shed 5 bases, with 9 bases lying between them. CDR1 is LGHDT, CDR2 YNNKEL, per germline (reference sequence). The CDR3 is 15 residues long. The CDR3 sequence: CASSQVRANNSPLHF. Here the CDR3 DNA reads TGTGCCAGCAGCCAAGTTAGGGCAAATAATTCACCCCTCCACTTT.

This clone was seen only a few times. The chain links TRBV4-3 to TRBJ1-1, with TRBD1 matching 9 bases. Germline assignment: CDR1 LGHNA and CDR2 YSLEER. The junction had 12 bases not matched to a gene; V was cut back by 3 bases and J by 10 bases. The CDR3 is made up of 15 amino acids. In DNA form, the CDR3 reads TGCGCCAGCAGCCATGGGAGGGGACAGGGAGTCGTAGCTTTCTTT. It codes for CASSHGRGQGVVAFF.

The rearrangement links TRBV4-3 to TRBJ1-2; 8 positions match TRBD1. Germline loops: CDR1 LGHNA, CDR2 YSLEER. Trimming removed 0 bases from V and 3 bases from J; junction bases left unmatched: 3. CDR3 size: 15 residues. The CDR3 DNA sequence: TGCGCCAGCAGCCAAGATGAACAGGGGGACTATGGCTACACCTTC. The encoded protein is CASSQDEQGDYGYTF.

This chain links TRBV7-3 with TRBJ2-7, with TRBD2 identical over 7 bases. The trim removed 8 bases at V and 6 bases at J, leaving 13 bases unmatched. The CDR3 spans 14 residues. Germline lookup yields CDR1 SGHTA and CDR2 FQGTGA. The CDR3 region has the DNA TGTGCCAGCTCCCGGGGAGGGGCAATGGGCGAGCAGTACTTC. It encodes CASSRGGAMGEQYF.

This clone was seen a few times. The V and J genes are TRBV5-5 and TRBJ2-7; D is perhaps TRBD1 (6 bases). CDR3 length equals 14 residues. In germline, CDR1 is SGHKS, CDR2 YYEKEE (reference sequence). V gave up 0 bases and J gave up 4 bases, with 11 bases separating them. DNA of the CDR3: TGTGCCAGCAGCTTGGGACAGGCAGCGTACGAGCAGTACTTC. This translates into CASSLGQAAYEQYF.

This chain's CDR3 is CASSPRGTGSRYEQFF. The CDR3, as DNA: TGTGCCAGCAGCCCGAGAGGGACAGGCTCCCGCTATGAGCAGTTCTTC. The chain recombines TRBV7-3 with TRBJ2-1, with 8 bases that match TRBD1. Trimming at V came to 5 bases and at J to 8 bases, leaving 14 bases not matched to a gene. The CDR3 contains 16 residues. In germline, CDR1 is SGHTA, CDR2 FQGTGA.

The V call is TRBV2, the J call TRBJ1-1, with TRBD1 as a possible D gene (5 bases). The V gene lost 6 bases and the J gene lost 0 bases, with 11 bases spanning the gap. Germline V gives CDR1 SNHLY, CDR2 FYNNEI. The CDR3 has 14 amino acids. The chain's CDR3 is CASRRDPVNTEAFF. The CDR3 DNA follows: TGTGCCAGCAGGCGGGACCCCGTGAACACTGAAGCTTTCTTT.

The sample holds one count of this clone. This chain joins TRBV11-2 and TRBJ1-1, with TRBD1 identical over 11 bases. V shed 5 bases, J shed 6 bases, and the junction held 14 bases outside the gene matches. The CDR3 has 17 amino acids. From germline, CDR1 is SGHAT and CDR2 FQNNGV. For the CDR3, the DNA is TGTGCCAGCAGCCGACGCGGGACAGGGGGGAGTAGTTCTGAAGCTTTCTTT. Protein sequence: CASSRRGTGGSSSEAFF. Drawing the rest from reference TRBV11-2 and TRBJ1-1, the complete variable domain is EAGVAQSPRYKIIEKRQSVAFWCNPISGHATLYWYQQILGQGPKLLIQFQNNGVVDDSQLPKDRFSAERLKGVDSTLKIQPAKLEDSAVYLCASSRRGTGGSSSEAFFGQGTRLTVV.

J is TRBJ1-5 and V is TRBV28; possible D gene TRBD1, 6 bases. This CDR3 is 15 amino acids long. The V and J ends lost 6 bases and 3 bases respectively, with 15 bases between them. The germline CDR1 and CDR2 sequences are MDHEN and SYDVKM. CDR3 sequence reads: CASRTGTNSNQPQHF. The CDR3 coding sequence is TGTGCCAGCAGGACCGGGACAAATTCCAATCAGCCCCAGCATTTT.

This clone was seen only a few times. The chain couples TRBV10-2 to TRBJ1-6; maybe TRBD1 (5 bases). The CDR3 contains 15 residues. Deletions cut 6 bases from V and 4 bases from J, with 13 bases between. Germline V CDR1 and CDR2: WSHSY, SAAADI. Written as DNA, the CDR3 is TGCGCCAGCAGGGACAACTCGGGGTATAATTCACCCCTCCACTTT. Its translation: CASRDNSGYNSPLHF.

This CDR3 is CASSLGQPNYGYTF. CDR3 bases: TGCGCCAGCAGCTTGGGACAGCCCAACTATGGCTACACCTTC. This chain links TRBV5-1 with TRBJ1-2; maybe TRBD1 (5 bases). Looked up from germline, CDR1 is SGHRS and CDR2 is YFSETQ. V was clipped by 0 bases and J by 2 bases, with 8 bases between them. This CDR3 contains 14 residues.

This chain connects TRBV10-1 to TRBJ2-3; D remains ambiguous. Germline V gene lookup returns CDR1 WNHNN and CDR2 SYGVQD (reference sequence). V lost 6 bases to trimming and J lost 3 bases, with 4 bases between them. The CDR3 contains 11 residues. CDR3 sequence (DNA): TGCGCCAGCAGGGGGACAGATACGCAGTATTTT. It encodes CASRGTDTQYF.

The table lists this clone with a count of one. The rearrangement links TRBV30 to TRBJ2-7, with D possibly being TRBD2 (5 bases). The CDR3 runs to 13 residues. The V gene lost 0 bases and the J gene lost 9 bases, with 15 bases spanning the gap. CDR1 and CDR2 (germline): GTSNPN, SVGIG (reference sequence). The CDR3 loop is CAWSVGLDRGQYF. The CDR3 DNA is TGTGCCTGGAGTGTAGGTCTAGACCGGGGGCAGTACTTC.

This chain's CDR3 is CASSYGYSGSYGYTF. DNA for the CDR3: TGTGCCAGCAGTTACGGGTACTCTGGATCCTATGGCTACACCTTC. This chain uses TRBV6-5 with TRBJ1-2; D is ambiguous. V gave up 2 bases and J gave up 4 bases, with 14 bases separating them. The CDR3 runs to 15 residues. Germline V gives CDR1 MNHEY, CDR2 SVGAGI.

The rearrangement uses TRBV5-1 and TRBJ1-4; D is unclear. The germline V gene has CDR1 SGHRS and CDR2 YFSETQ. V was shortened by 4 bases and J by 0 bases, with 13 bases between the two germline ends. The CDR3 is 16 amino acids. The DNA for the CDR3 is TGCGCCAGCAGCCCAGGTATCGGGGCAACTAATGAAAAACTGTTTTTT. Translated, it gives CASSPGIGATNEKLFF.

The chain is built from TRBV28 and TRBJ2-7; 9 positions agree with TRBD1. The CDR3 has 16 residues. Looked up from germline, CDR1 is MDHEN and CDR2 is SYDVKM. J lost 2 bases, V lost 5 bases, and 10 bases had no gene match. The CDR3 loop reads CASSPPQGALTYEQYF. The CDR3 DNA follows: TGTGCCAGCAGTCCCCCACAGGGGGCCCTAACCTACGAGCAGTACTTC.

The DNA of the CDR3 is TGTGCCACCAGCAGCAGGACAGGGGGGTCCTACGAGCAGTACTTC. Encoded protein: CATSSRTGGSYEQYF. This chain connects TRBV15 to TRBJ2-7; 10 bases map to TRBD1. Germline V gene lookup returns CDR1 LNHNV and CDR2 YYDKDF (reference sequence). J lost 1 base, V lost 3 bases, and 3 bases had no gene match. This CDR3 region has 15 residues.

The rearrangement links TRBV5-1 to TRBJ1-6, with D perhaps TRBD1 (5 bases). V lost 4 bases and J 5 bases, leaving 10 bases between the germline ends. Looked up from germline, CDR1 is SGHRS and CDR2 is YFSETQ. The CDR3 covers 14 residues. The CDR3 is CASSGQGHNSPLHF. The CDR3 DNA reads TGCGCCAGCAGCGGGCAGGGTCATAATTCACCCCTCCACTTT.

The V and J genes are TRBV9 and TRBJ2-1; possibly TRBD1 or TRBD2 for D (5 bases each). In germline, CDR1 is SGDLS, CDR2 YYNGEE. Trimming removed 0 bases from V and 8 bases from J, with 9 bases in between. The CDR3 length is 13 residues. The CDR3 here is CASSVGGDDEQFF. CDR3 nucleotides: TGTGCCAGCAGCGTAGGAGGGGACGATGAGCAGTTCTTC.